This TCR beta chain was sequenced for a study of beta chain features in type 1 diabetes. The CDR3 spans 16 residues. V lost 2 bases, J lost 4 bases, and 15 bases lay in between. Germline lookup yields CDR1 KGHSH and CDR2 LQKENI. The whole isolated RNA underwent reverse transcription, so sequencing captured expressed TCRB transcripts. Method: immunoSEQ multiplex PCR; TCRdb's copy keeps in-frame clones and lacks some. The sample yields 900,000 or so clones, about a sixth seen once. Source material: naive CD4+ T cells from blood. This chain joins TRBV18 and TRBJ1-5; TRBD1 might be the D (5 bases). The origin of this receptor is a woman between 18 and 30 years old in good health. DNA for the CDR3: TGTGCCAGCTCACCATTCAGGGAGGTGTTAAATCAGCCCCAGCATTTT. This codes for CASSPFREVLNQPQHF.